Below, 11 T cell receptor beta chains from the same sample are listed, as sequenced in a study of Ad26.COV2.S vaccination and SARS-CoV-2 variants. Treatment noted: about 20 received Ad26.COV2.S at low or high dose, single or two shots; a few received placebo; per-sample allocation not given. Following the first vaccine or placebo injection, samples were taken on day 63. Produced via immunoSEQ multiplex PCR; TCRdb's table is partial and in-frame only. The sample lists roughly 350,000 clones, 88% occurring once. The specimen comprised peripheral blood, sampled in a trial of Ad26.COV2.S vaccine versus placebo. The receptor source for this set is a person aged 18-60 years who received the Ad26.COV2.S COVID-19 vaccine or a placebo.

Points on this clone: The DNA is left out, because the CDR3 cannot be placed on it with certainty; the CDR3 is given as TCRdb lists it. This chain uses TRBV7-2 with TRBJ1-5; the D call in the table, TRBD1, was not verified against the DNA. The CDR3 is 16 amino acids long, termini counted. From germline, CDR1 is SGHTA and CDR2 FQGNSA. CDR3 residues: CASTFGSGESNQPQHF.

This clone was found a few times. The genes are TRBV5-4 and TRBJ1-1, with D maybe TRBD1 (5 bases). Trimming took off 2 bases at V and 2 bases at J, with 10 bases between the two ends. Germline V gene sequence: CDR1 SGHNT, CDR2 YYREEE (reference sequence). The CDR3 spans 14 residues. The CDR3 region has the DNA TGTGCCAGCAGCTTAGGGACGGATAACACTGAAGCTTTCTTT. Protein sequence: CASSLGTDNTEAFF.

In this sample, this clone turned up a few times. As DNA, the CDR3 is TGTGCCAGCAGCAAAACAGGCGACACGTACAATGAGCAGTTCTTC. The encoded protein is CASSKTGDTYNEQFF. The gene calls are TRBV21-1 and TRBJ2-1; TRBD1 was called by the table and not checked on the DNA. TRBV21-1 is a pseudogene locus. The CDR3 runs to 15 residues.

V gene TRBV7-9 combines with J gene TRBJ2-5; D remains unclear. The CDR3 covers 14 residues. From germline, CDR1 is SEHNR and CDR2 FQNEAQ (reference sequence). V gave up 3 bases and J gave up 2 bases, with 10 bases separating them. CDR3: CASSFRVDQETQYF. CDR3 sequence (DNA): TGTGCCAGCAGCTTTAGGGTGGATCAAGAGACCCAGTACTTC.

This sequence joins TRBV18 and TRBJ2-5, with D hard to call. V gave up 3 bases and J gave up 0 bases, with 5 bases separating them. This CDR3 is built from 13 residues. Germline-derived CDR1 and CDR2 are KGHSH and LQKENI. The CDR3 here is CASSPRYQETQYF. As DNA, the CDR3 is TGTGCCAGCTCACCGCGGTACCAAGAGACCCAGTACTTC. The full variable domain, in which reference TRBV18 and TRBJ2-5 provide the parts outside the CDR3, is NAGVMQNPRHLVRRRGQEARLRCSPMKGHSHVYWYRQLPEEGLKFMVYLQKENIIDESGMPKERFSAEFPKEGPSILRIQQVVRGDSAAYFCASSPRYQETQYFGPGTRLLVL.

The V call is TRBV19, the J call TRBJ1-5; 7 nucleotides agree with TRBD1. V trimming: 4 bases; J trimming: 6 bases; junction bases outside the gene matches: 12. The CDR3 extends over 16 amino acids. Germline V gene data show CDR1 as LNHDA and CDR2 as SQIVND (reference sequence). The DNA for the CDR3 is TGTGCCAGTAGTAGGCTTGACAGGGCAAGGAGTCAGCCCCAGCATTTT. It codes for CASSRLDRARSQPQHF.

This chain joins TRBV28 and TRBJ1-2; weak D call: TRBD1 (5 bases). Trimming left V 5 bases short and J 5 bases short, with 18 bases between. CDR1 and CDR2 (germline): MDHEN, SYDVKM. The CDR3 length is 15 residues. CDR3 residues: CASSPILRGRYGYTF. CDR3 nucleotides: TGTGCCAGCAGTCCGATCCTAAGGGGACGGTATGGCTACACCTTC.

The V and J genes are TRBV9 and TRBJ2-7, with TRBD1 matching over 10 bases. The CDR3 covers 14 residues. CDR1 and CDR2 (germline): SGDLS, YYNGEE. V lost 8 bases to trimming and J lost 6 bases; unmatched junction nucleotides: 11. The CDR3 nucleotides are TGTGCCAGTCATTCCGGGACAGGGGCCACCGAGCAGTACTTC. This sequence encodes CASHSGTGATEQYF.

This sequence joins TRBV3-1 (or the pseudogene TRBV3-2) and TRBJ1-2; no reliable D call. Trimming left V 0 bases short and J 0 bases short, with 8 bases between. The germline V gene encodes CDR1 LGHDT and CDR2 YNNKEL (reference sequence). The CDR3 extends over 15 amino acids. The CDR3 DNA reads TGTGCCAGCAGCCAAGAATACAGAACTAACTATGGCTACACCTTC. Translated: CASSQEYRTNYGYTF.

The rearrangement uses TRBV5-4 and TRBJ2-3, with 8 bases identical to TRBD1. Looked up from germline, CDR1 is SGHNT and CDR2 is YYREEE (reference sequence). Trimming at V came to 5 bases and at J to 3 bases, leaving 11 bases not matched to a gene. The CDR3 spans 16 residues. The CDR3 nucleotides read TGTGCCAGCAGAACCCCTACCGGACAGGGAACAGATACGCAGTATTTT. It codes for CASRTPTGQGTDTQYF.

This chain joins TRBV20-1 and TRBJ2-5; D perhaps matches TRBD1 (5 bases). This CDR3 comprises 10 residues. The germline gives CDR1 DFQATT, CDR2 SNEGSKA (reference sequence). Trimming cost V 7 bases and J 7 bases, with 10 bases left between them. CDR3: CSVSTGTQYF. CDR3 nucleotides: TGCAGTGTCTCCACAGGGACCCAGTACTTC.